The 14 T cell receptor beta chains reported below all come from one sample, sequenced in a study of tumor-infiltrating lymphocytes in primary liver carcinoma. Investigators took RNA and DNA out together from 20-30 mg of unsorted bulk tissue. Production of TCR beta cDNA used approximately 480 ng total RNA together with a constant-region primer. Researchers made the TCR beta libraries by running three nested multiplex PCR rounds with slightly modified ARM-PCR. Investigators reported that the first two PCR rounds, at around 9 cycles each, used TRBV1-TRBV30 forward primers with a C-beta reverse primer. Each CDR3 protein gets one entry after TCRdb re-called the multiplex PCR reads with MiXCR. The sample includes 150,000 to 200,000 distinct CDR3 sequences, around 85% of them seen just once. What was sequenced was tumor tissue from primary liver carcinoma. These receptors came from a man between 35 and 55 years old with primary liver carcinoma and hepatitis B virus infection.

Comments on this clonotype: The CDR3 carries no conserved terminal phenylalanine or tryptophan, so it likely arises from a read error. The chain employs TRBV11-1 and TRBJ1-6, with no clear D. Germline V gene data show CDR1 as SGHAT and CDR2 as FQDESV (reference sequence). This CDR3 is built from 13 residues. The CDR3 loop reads CSSSRTLVSPLHS. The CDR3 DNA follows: TGTTCCAGCAGCCGGACTCTGGTTTCACCCCTCCACTCT.

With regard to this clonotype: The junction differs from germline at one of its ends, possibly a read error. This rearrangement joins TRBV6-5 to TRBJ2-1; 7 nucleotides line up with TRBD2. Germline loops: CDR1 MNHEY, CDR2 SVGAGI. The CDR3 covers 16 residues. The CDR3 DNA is TGTGTCAGCAGCTACTCTGGCGCGGGAGTGCGGAATGAGCAGATCTTC. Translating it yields CVSSYSGAGVRNEQIF.

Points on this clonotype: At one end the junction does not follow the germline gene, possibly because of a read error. This CDR3 reads CASSRRSTGNIDTPYF. The CDR3 bases are TGCGCCAGCAGCAGAAGAAGTACAGGGAACATAGATACGCCGTATTTT. The rearrangement links TRBV11-2 to TRBJ2-3; D is possibly TRBD1 (6 bases). This CDR3 is 16 amino acids long. CDR1 SGHAT and CDR2 FQNNGV come from the germline V gene.

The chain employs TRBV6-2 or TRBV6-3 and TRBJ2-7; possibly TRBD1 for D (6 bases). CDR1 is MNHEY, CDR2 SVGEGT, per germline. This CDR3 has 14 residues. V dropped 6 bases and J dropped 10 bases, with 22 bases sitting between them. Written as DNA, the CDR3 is TGTGCCAGCAGCCTCCGGCACAGGGCCCATGAACAGTACTTC. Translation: CASSLRHRAHEQYF.

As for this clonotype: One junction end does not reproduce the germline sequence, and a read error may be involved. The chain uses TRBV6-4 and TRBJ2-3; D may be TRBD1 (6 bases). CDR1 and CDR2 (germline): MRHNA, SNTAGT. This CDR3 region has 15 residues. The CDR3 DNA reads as TGTGCCGGCAGTGACTCCCCAGGGGACACAGATACGCAGTATTTT. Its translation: CAGSDSPGDTDTQYF.

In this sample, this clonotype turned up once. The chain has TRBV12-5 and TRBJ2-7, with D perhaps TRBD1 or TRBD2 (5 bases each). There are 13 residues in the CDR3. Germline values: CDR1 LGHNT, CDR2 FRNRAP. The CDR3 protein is CAREGFGSYEQYF. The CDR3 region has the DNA TGTGCCAGAGAGGGGTTCGGTTCCTACGAGCAGTACTTC.

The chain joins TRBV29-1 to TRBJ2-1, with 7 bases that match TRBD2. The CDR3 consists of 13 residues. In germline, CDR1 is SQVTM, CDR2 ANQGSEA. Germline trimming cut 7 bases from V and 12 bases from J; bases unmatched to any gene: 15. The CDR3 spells CSGTSGRLYVQFF. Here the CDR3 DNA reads TGCAGCGGGACTAGTGGGAGGCTCTATGTGCAGTTCTTC.

The CDR3 region has the DNA TGTGTCATTTCCCCTGGGGCCCGCGCCAGCAGCACAGGGACTAGCAGCTACTCCTACAATGAGCAGTTCTTC. Translation: CVISPGARASSTGTSSYSYNEQFF. The chain is built from TRBV28 and TRBJ2-1; 9 bases are a match to TRBD2. Germline assignment: CDR1 MDHEN and CDR2 SYDVKM. CDR3 length: 24 residues.

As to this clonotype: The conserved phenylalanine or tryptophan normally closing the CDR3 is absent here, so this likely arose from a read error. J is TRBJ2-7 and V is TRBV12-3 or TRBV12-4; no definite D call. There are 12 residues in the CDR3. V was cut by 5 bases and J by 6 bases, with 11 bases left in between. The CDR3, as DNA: TGTGCCAGCAGTCTCCACACGGGCGAGCAGTACATG. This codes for CASSLHTGEQYM.

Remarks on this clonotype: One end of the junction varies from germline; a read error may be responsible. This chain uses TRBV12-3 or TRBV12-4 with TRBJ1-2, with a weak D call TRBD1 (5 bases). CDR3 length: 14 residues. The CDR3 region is CANSLRGVDHGYTF. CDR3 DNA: TGTGCCAACAGTTTAAGGGGCGTCGACCATGGCTACACCTTC.

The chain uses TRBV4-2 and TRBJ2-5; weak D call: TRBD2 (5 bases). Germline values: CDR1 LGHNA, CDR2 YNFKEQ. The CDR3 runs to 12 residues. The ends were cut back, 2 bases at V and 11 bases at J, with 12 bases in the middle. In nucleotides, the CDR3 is TGTGCCAGCAGCCAATGGGGAGATACTCAGTACTTC. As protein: CASSQWGDTQYF.

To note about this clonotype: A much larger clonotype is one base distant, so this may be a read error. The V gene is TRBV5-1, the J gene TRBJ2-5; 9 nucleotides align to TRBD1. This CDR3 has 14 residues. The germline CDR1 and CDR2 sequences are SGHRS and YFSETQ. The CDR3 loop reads CASSLGTGEEIQYF. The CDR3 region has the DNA TGCGCCAGCAGCTTGGGGACAGGGGAAGAGATCCAGTACTTC.

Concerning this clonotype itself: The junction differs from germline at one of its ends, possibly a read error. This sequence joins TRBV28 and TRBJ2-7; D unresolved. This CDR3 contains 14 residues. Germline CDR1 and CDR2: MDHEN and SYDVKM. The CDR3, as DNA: TGTGCCAACAGTCCCCTGGCGGTCCAGAGAGTCGAGTACTTC. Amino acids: CANSPLAVQRVEYF. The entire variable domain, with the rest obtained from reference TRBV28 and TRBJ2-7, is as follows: DVKVTQSSRYLVKRTGEKVFLECVQDMDHENMFWYRQDPGLGLRLIYFSYDVKMKEKGDIPEGYSVSREKKERFSLILESASTNQTSMYLCANSPLAVQRVEYFGPGTRLTVT.

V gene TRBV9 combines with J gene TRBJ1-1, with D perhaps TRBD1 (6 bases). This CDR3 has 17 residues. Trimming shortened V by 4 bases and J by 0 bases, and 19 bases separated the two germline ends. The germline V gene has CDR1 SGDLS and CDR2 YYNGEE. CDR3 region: CASSPGRGKGVNTEAFF. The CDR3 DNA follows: TGTGCCAGCAGCCCAGGCAGGGGAAAGGGTGTGAACACTGAAGCTTTCTTT.